This T cell receptor beta chain was recovered during a study of cytomegalovirus exposure and HLA in healthy donors. This clone was seen repeatedly, ten times or more. Its antigen is unidentified. Study outcomes and limitations: When a later analysis was performed, an Asian-associated ancestry cluster reportedly had fewer N-insertions than the approximately 680-donor mean. Segments of the TCR beta V type were, in most cases, productive about 87% or about 30% of the time in an earlier analysis.

It was with 60 Vbeta and 13 Jbeta primers that the PCR ran. Repertoires were generated with immunoSEQ multiplex PCR, while TCRdb's copy carries only in-frame clones and drops some. Of some 75,000 clones detected, around 79% appear once; the ten largest clones hold 5% to 7%. This TCR was recovered from a man younger than 35 in good health and CMV-seropositive. The sequenced sample consisted of PBMCs.

Written as DNA, the CDR3 is TGTGCCAGCAGCTCCCGGACAGGTTATGAAGCTTTCTTT. It translates to CASSSRTGYEAFF. The chain joins TRBV7-9 to TRBJ1-1; 7 bases agree with TRBD1. This CDR3 region has 13 residues. Germline CDR1 SEHNR, CDR2 FQNEAQ (reference sequence). V was clipped by 4 bases and J by 7 bases; unmatched bases: 6.